The entry below describes one T cell receptor beta chain. Antigen: not known. PCR used 60 Vbeta primers and 13 Jbeta primers. Generated by immunoSEQ multiplex PCR, the TCRdb table keeps only in-frame clones and is missing some. This listing includes fewer than 95,000 clones. The sample belongs to a study of cytomegalovirus exposure and HLA in healthy donors. Study-wide points: Later, an analysis found that common viral pathogens appeared to be linked with several of the most significant clusters.

The sequence derives from a woman aged 35 to 49 in good health and CMV-seropositive. The sample was PBMCs.

CDR3 residues: CASSSTDRGRSGYTF. CDR3 bases: TGTGCCAGCAGTTCTACCGACAGGGGGCGGAGTGGCTACACCTTC. The V call is TRBV6-6, the J call TRBJ1-2, with 10 bases that match TRBD1. J gave up 7 bases and V 4 bases, and 9 bases lay outside the gene matches. The CDR3 sequence is 15 residues long. Germline V CDR1 and CDR2: MNHNY, SVGAGI (reference sequence).